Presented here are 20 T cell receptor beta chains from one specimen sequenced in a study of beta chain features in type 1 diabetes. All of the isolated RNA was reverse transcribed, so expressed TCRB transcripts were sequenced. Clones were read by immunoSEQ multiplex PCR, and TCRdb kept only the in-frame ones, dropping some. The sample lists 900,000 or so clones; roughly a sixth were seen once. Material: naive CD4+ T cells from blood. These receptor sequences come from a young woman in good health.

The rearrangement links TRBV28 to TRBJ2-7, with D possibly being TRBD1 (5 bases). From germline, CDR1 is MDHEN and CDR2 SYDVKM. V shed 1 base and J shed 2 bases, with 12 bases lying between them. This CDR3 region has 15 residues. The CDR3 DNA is TGTGCCAGCAGTTTATCCCCCCACAGGACCTACGAGCAGTACTTC. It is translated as CASSLSPHRTYEQYF.

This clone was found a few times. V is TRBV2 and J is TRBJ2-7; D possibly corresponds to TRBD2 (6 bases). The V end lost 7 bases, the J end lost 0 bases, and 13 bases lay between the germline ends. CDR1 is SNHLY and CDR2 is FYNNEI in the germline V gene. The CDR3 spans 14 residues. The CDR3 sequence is CASTFRGSSYEQYF. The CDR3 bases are TGTGCCAGCACTTTTCGGGGGAGCTCCTACGAGCAGTACTTC.

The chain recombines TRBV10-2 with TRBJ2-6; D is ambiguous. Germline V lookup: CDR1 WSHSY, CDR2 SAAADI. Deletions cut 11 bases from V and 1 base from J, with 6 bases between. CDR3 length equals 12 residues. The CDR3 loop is CAARSGANVLTF. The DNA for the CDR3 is TGCGCCGCAAGATCTGGGGCCAACGTCCTGACTTTC.

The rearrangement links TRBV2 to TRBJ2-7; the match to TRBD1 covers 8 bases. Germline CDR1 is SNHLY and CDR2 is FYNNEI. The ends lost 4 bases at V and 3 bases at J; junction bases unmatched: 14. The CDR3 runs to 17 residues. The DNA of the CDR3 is TGTGCCAGCAGTGTGGATGCGGACAGGGTTGTTAACTACGAGCAGTACTTC. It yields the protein CASSVDADRVVNYEQYF.

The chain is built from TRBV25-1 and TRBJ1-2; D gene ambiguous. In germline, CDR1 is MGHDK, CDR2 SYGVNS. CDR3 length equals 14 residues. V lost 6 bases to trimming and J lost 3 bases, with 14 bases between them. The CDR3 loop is CASSGRGWDYGYTF. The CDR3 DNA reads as TGTGCCAGCAGCGGAAGAGGGTGGGACTATGGCTACACCTTC.

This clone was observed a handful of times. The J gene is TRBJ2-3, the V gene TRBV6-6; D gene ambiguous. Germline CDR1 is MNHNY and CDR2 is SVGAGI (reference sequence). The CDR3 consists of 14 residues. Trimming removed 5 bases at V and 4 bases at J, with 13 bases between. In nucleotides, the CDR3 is TGTGCCAGCAGTATCCGCCGGTCCCCAGATACGCAGTATTTT. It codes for CASSIRRSPDTQYF.

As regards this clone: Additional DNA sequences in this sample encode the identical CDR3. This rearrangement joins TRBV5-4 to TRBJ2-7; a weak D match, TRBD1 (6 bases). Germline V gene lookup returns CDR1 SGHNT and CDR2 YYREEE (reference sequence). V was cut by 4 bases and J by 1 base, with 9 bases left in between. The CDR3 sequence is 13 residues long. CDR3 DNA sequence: TGTGCCAGCAGCCCGGACAGATCCTACGAGCAGTACTTC. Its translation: CASSPDRSYEQYF. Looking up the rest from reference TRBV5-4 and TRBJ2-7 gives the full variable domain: ETGVTQSPTHLIKTRGQQVTLRCSSQSGHNTVSWYQQALGQGPQFIFQYYREEENGRGNFPPRFSGLQFPNYSSELNVNALELDDSALYLCASSPDRSYEQYFGPGTRLTVT.

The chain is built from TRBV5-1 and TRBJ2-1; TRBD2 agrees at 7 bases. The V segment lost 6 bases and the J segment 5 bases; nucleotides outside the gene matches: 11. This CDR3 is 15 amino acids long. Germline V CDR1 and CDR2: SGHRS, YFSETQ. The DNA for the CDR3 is TGCGCCAGCACCGGCGGGAGAGAGGTACACAATGAGCAGTTCTTC. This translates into CASTGGREVHNEQFF.

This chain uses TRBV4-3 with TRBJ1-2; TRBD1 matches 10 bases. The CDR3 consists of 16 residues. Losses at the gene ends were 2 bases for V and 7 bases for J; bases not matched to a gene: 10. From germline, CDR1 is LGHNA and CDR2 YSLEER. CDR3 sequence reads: CASSQKPGQGNTGYTF. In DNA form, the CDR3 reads TGCGCCAGCAGCCAAAAACCGGGACAGGGGAACACTGGCTACACCTTC.

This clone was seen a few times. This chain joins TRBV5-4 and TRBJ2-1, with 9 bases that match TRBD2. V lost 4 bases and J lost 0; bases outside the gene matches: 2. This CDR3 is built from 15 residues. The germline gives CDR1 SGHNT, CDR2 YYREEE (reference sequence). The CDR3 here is CASSRSGSSYNEQFF. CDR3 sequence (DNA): TGTGCCAGCAGCCGTAGCGGGAGCTCCTACAATGAGCAGTTCTTC.

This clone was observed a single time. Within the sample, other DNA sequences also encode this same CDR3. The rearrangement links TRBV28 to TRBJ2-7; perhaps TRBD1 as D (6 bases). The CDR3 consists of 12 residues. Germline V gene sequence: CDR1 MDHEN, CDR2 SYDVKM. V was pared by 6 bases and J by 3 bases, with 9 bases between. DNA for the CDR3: TGTGCCAGCAGGACAGGTGGCTACGAGCAGTACTTC. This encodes CASRTGGYEQYF.

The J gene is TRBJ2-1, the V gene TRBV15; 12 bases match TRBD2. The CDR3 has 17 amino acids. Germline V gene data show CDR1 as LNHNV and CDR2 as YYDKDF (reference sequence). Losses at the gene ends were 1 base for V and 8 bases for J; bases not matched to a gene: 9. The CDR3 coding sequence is TGTGCCACCAGCAGAGTTAAGACTAGCGGGAGTTCGCATGAGCAGTTCTTC. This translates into CATSRVKTSGSSHEQFF.

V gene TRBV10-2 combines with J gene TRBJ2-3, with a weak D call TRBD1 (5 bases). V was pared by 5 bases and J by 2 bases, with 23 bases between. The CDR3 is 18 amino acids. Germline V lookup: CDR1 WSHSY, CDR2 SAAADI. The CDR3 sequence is CASSRVNKRTRSTDTQYF. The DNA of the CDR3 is TGCGCCAGCAGTAGAGTGAATAAACGGACAAGATCCACAGATACGCAGTATTTT.

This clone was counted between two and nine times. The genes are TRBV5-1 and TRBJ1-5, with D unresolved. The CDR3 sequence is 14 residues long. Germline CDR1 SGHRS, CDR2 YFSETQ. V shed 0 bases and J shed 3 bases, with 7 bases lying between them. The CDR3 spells CASSLGTSNQPQHF. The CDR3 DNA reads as TGCGCCAGCAGCTTGGGGACCTCCAATCAGCCCCAGCATTTT.

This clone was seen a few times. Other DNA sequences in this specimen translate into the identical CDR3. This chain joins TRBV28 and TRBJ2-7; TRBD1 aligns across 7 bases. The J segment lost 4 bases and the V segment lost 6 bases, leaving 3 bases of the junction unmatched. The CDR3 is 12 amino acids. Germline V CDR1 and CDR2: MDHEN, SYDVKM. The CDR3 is CASRQQGYEQYF. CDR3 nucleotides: TGTGCCAGCAGGCAACAGGGGTACGAGCAGTACTTC.

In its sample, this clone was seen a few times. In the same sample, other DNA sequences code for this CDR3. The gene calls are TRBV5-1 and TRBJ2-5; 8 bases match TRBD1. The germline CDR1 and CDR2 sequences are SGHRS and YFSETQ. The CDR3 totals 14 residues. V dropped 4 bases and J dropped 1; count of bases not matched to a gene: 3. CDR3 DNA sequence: TGCGCCAGCAGCCCTGGACAGGGCCAAGAGACCCAGTACTTC. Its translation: CASSPGQGQETQYF.

The CDR3 region has the DNA TGTGCCAGCAGCTTACGAGAGCGGGGCACAGATACGCAGTATTTT. This gives the protein CASSLRERGTDTQYF. This chain connects TRBV7-2 to TRBJ2-3; tentative D call: TRBD2 (6 bases). Between the trimmed V and J ends, which lost 2 bases and 1 base, there was a span of 10 bases. Per the germline V gene, CDR1 is SGHTA and CDR2 is FQGNSA. This CDR3 is built from 15 residues.

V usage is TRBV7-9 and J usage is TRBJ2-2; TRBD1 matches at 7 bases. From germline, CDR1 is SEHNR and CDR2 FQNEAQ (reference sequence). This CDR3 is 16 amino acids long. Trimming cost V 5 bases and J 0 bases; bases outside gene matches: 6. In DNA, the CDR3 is TGTGCCAGCAGCGTTCTAGGGGGCCCGAACACCGGGGAGCTGTTTTTT. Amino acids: CASSVLGGPNTGELFF.

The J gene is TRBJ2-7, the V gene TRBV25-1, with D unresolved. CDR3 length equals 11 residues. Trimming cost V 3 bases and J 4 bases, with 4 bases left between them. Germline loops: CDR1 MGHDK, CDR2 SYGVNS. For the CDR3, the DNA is TGTGCCAGCAGTGACCTTTACGAGCAGTACTTC. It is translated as CASSDLYEQYF.

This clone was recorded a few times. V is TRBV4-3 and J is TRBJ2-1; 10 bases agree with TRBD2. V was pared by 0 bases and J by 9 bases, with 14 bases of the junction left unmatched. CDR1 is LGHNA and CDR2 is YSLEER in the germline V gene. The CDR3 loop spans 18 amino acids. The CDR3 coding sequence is TGCGCCAGCAGCCAAGATTCCTCTACTAGCGGGATTGTTAGTGAGCAGTTCTTC. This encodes CASSQDSSTSGIVSEQFF.